These 16 T cell receptor beta chains were sequenced from one sample in a study of shared clonotypes between healthy human individuals. Only in-frame clones appear in the TCRdb table, and some are missing; sequencing was by immunoSEQ multiplex PCR. The table includes around 1,900,000 clones, just over 90% detected once. CD45RO-negative CD8 cells positively selected for CCR7 made up the naive population, which excluded terminally differentiated effector memory CD45RA+ cells. What was sequenced was naive CD8+ T cells from PBMCs. The source is a young man in good health. Some clones in this sample may be carry-over from other donors' samples.

The chain has TRBV6-5 and TRBJ2-1; D possibly corresponds to TRBD1 (5 bases). CDR1 is MNHEY and CDR2 is SVGAGI in the germline V gene. Trimming took off 2 bases at V and 3 bases at J, with 11 bases between the two ends. The CDR3 is 15 amino acids. CDR3 coding DNA: TGTGCCAGCAGTTACGGCAGGGTCGTCTACAATGAGCAGTTCTTC. This encodes CASSYGRVVYNEQFF.

This chain uses TRBV15 with TRBJ1-5; 7 bases match TRBD1. The CDR3 totals 19 residues. The germline gives CDR1 LNHNV, CDR2 YYDKDF (reference sequence). V lost 1 base to trimming and J lost 5 bases; unmatched junction nucleotides: 17. The CDR3 nucleotides are TGTGCCACCAGCAGAGCGGGGGGACAGTCGGTCTCATACGATCAGCCCCAGCATTTT. It yields the protein CATSRAGGQSVSYDQPQHF.

The chain recombines TRBV27 with TRBJ2-2; the match to TRBD1 covers 9 bases. After removal of 4 bases from V and 4 bases from J, the junction contained 4 bases not matched to a gene. This CDR3 comprises 15 residues. Germline V lookup: CDR1 MNHEY, CDR2 SMNVEV (reference sequence). The CDR3 reads CASSSGQGITGELFF. As DNA, the CDR3 is TGTGCCAGCAGTTCGGGACAGGGAATCACCGGGGAGCTGTTTTTT.

The chain has TRBV28 and TRBJ2-1, with 12 nucleotides matching TRBD2. There are 18 residues in the CDR3. In germline, CDR1 is MDHEN, CDR2 SYDVKM. Trimming removed 3 bases from V and 5 bases from J; junction bases left unmatched: 11. The CDR3 reads CASSFPSRTSGVDNEQFF. DNA of the CDR3: TGTGCCAGCAGTTTCCCTTCCCGGACTAGCGGGGTCGACAATGAGCAGTTCTTC.

The chain is built from TRBV6-5 and TRBJ2-7, with TRBD2 matching over 8 bases. The V gene end was trimmed by 2 bases and the J gene end by 2 bases; junction bases not matched to a gene: 5. The CDR3 sequence is 15 residues long. CDR1 and CDR2 from the germline V gene are MNHEY and SVGAGI. This chain's CDR3 is CASSYRVAGPYEQYF. The CDR3 nucleotides are TGTGCCAGCAGTTACCGGGTAGCGGGACCCTACGAGCAGTACTTC.

The genes are TRBV30 and TRBJ2-7; D uncertain. V dropped 0 bases and J dropped 3 bases, with 9 bases sitting between them. This CDR3 has 13 residues. Germline CDR1 and CDR2: GTSNPN and SVGIG (reference sequence). The CDR3 sequence: CAWSVSHFYEQYF. The CDR3 DNA sequence: TGTGCCTGGAGTGTAAGCCATTTCTACGAGCAGTACTTC.

This sequence joins TRBV4-1 and TRBJ1-2; the match to TRBD1 covers 12 bases. The CDR3 is made up of 15 amino acids. CDR1 is MGHRA, CDR2 YSYEKL, per germline. With 3 bases clipped from V and 7 bases from J, the junction kept 6 bases outside the gene matches. CDR3 residues: CASSHGTGGLGGYTF. The CDR3, as DNA: TGCGCCAGCAGCCATGGGACAGGGGGCTTGGGTGGCTACACCTTC.

The V call is TRBV7-9, the J call TRBJ2-1; D ambiguous. CDR1 is SEHNR and CDR2 is FQNEAQ in the germline V gene (reference sequence). The CDR3 covers 15 residues. V was trimmed by 6 bases and J by 0 bases, leaving 12 bases between them. CDR3 amino acids: CASSPRRSSYNEQFF. The CDR3 nucleotides are TGTGCCAGCAGTCCCAGGCGGAGCTCCTACAATGAGCAGTTCTTC.

As regards this clone: The identical CDR3 is also encoded by other nucleotide sequences in the sample. The V and J genes are TRBV27 and TRBJ1-2, with D possibly being TRBD1 (5 bases). The CDR3 contains 12 residues. Germline V lookup: CDR1 MNHEY, CDR2 SMNVEV (reference sequence). The V and J ends lost 6 bases and 4 bases respectively, with 9 bases between them. CDR3 amino acids: CASRTGLYGYTF. The CDR3 nucleotides read TGTGCCAGCAGAACAGGCCTCTATGGCTACACCTTC.

Comments on this clone: The same CDR3 arises from other DNA sequences in this sample as well. This chain uses TRBV9 with TRBJ1-1, with D uncertain. Trimming left V 4 bases short and J 1 base short, with 11 bases between. CDR1 SGDLS and CDR2 YYNGEE come from the germline V gene. This CDR3 is built from 14 residues. The CDR3 nucleotides read TGTGCCAGCAGCACCGGAGGAGGGAACACTGAAGCTTTCTTT. Protein: CASSTGGGNTEAFF.

The chain combines TRBV10-3 with TRBJ2-7, with D tentatively TRBD1 (5 bases). CDR3 length equals 12 residues. Germline CDR1 and CDR2: ENHRY and SYGVKD. Trimming pared 3 bases from V and 3 bases from J, leaving 6 bases between. CDR3 coding DNA: TGTGCCATCAGTGACGACAGCTACGAGCAGTACTTC. The encoded protein is CAISDDSYEQYF.

The chain carries TRBV6-1 and TRBJ2-7, with D possibly being TRBD1 (6 bases). The length of the CDR3 is 15 residues. Germline V gives CDR1 MNHNS, CDR2 SASEGT. The germline V and J ends were trimmed by 2 bases and 6 bases, with 17 bases remaining between them. CDR3 loop: CASSEKGVRWREQYF. The CDR3 DNA reads TGTGCCAGCAGTGAAAAGGGGGTTCGGTGGCGCGAGCAGTACTTC.

The V and J genes are TRBV7-9 and TRBJ2-1, with TRBD2 as a possible D gene (6 bases). The germline V gene encodes CDR1 SEHNR and CDR2 FQNEAQ (reference sequence). The CDR3 has 13 residues. With 3 bases removed from V and 9 bases from J, the gap between germline ends came to 12 bases. The CDR3 here is CASSLGLWVEQFF. The DNA of the CDR3 is TGTGCCAGCAGCTTGGGACTCTGGGTTGAGCAGTTCTTC.

On this clone: Other DNA sequences in the same sample also yield this CDR3. V is TRBV27 and J is TRBJ2-7, with no clear D. CDR1 and CDR2 (germline): MNHEY, SMNVEV (reference sequence). V was shortened by 2 bases and J by 5 bases, with 7 bases between the two germline ends. The CDR3 loop spans 12 amino acids. CDR3 bases: TGTGCCAGCAGTTTACTAGGGAACGAGCAGTACTTC. Encoded protein: CASSLLGNEQYF.

The chain uses TRBV9 and TRBJ2-2; TRBD1 agrees at 7 bases. Trimming removed 0 bases from V and 6 bases from J; junction bases left unmatched: 5. This CDR3 is built from 15 residues. Germline CDR1 reads SGDLS; CDR2 reads YYNGEE. CDR3 DNA sequence: TGTGCCAGCAGCGTAGCGGCCAGGGGGTCCGGGGAGCTGTTTTTT. As protein: CASSVAARGSGELFF.

Comments on this clone: Other DNA sequences from this sample encode an identical CDR3 as well. The rearrangement joins TRBV5-6 to TRBJ2-2; possible D gene TRBD2, 6 bases. Trimming removed 4 bases at V and 3 bases at J, with 10 bases between. Germline V gene sequence: CDR1 SGHDT, CDR2 YYEEEE. The CDR3 loop spans 14 amino acids. CDR3 DNA sequence: TGTGCCAGCAGCCTCGGGGGAGACACCGGGGAGCTGTTTTTT. It specifies CASSLGGDTGELFF.